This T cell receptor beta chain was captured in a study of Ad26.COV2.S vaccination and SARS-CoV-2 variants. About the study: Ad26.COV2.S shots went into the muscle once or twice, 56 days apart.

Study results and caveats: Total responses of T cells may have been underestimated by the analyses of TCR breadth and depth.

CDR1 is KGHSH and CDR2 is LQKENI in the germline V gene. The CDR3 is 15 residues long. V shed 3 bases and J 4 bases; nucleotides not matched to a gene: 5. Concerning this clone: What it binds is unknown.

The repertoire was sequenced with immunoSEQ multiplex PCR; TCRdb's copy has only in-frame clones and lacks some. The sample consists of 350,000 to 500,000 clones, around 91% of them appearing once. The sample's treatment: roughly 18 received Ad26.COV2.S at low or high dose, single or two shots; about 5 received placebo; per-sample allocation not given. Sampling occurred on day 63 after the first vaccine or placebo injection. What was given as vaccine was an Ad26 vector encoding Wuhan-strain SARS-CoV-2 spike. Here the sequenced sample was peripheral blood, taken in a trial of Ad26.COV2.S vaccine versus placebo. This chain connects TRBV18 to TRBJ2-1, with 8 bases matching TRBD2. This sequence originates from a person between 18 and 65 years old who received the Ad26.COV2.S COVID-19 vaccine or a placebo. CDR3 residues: CASSPLAGSYNEQFF. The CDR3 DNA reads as TGTGCCAGCTCACCTTTAGCGGGATCGTACAATGAGCAGTTCTTC.